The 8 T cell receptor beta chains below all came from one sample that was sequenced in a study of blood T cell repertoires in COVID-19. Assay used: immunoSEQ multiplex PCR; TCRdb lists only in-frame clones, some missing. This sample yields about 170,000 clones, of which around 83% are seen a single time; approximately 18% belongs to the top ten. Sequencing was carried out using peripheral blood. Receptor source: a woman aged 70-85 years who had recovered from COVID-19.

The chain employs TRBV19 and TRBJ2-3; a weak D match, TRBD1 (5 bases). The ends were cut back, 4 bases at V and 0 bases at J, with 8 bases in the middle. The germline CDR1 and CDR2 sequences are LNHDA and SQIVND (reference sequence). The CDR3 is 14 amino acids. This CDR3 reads CASSKDKSTDTQYF. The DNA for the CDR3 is TGTGCCAGTAGTAAGGACAAGAGCACAGATACGCAGTATTTT.

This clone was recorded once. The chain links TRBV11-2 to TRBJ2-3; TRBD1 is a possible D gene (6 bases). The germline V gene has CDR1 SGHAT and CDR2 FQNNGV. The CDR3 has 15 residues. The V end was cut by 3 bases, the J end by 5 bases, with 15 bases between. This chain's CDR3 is CASSLRGPGVDTQYF. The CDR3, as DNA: TGTGCCAGCAGCTTGCGCGGGCCAGGGGTAGATACGCAGTATTTT.

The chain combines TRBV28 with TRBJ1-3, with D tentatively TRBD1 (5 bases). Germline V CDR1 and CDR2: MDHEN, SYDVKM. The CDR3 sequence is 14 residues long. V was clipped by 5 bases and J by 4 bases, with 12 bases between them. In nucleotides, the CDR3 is TGTGCCAGCAGTCCCCCGGGGGTAGGAAACACCATATATTTT. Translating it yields CASSPPGVGNTIYF.

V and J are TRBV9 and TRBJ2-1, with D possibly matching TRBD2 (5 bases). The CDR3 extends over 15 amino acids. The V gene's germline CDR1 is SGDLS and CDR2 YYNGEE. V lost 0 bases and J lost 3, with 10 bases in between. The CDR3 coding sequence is TGTGCCAGCAGCGTAGCTGCTAGCCACTACAATGAGCAGTTCTTC. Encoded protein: CASSVAASHYNEQFF. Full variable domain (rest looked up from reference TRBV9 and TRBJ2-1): DSGVTQTPKHLITATGQRVTLRCSPRSGDLSVYWYQQSLDQGLQFLIQYYNGEERAKGNILERFSAQQFPDLHSELNLSSLELGDSALYFCASSVAASHYNEQFFGPGTRLTVL.

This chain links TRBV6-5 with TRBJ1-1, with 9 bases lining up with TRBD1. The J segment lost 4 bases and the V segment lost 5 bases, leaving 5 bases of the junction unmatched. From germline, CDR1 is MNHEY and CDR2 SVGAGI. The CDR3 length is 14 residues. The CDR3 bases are TGTGCCAGCAGTATCACAGGGGGCGGCACTGAAGCTTTCTTT. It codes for CASSITGGGTEAFF.

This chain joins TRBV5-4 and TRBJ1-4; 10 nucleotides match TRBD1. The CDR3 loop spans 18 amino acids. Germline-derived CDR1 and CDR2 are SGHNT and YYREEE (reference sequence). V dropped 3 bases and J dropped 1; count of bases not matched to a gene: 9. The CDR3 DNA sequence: TGTGCCAGCAGCTCCGGGGGACAGGGGTCCCTAACTAATGAAAAACTGTTTTTT. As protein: CASSSGGQGSLTNEKLFF.

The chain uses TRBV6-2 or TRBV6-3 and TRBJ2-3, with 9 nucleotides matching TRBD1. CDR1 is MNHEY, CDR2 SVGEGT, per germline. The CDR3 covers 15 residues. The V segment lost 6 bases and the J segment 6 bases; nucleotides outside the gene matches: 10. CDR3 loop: CASSQRQGGLDTQYF. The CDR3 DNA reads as TGTGCCAGCAGCCAAAGACAGGGGGGGCTTGATACGCAGTATTTT.

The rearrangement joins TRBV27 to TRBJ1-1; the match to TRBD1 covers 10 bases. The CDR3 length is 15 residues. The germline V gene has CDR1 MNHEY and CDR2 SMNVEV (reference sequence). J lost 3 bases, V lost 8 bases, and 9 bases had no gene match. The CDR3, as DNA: TGTGCCAGCCTTCCGGCGGGGACAGGGGACACTGAAGCTTTCTTT. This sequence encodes CASLPAGTGDTEAFF.